This is a list of T cell receptor beta chains from one sample in a study of T cells in Graves' hyperthyroidism and ophthalmopathy. TCRdb redid the calling of the multiplex PCR reads with MiXCR, one entry per CDR3 protein. In the table there are around 350,000 distinct CDR3 sequences, 14% of which are singletons. Specimen: blood. These receptors originate from a woman aged 30 to 39 with Graves' ophthalmopathy. Both conserved end residues are part of each CDR3. D genes are given only for firm matches. Clone size is not always given. Where it is, it says once, few, many or a class for expanded clones.

D gene: TRBD2; clone size: .; J gene: TRBJ2-3; V gene: TRBV2; CDR3 protein: CASREGLAVSTDTQYF; CDR3 DNA: TGTGCCAGCAGGGAGGGACTAGCGGTGAGCACAGATACGCAGTATTTT
D gene: .; clone size: many; J gene: TRBJ2-7; V gene: TRBV28; CDR3 protein: CASSPTLGLYRAEQYF; CDR3 DNA: TGTGCCAGCAGTCCTACACTGGGACTCTATCGGGCCGAGCAGTACTTC
D gene: TRBD1; clone size: many; J gene: TRBJ1-1; V gene: TRBV15; CDR3 protein: CATSRSKQGGNTEAFF; CDR3 DNA: TGTGCCACCAGCAGATCGAAACAGGGGGGGAACACTGAAGCTTTCTTT
D gene: TRBD1; clone size: few; J gene: TRBJ1-4; V gene: TRBV7-8; CDR3 protein: CASSLGVTGSEKLFF; CDR3 DNA: TGTGCCAGCAGCTTAGGAGTGACAGGGAGTGAAAAACTGTTTTTT
D gene: TRBD1; clone size: .; J gene: TRBJ2-1; V gene: TRBV3-1; CDR3 protein: CASSANRGGPGGEQFF; CDR3 DNA: TGTGCCAGCAGTGCAAACAGGGGCGGCCCTGGCGGTGAGCAGTTCTTC
D gene: .; clone size: many; J gene: TRBJ1-3; V gene: TRBV7-3; CDR3 protein: CASSLGDGNTIYF; CDR3 DNA: TGTGCCAGCAGCTTAGGGGATGGAAACACCATATATTTT
D gene: .; clone size: many; J gene: TRBJ2-1; V gene: TRBV7-9; CDR3 protein: CASSLIRGAISYNEQFF; CDR3 DNA: TGTGCCAGCAGCCTCATTAGGGGGGCGATCTCCTACAATGAGCAGTTCTTC
D gene: TRBD1; clone size: .; J gene: TRBJ2-1; V gene: TRBV12-3/TRBV12-4; CDR3 protein: CASSWDRTSYNEQFF; CDR3 DNA: TGTGCCAGCAGTTGGGACAGGACCTCCTACAATGAGCAGTTCTTC
D gene: .; clone size: many; J gene: TRBJ1-1; V gene: TRBV20-1; CDR3 protein: CSARDLSVEAFF; CDR3 DNA: TGCAGTGCTAGAGATTTGTCGGTTGAAGCTTTCTTT
D gene: .; clone size: many; J gene: TRBJ2-3; V gene: TRBV7-2; CDR3 protein: CASSLDRDTDTQYF; CDR3 DNA: TGTGCCAGCAGCTTAGACCGGGATACAGATACGCAGTATTTT
D gene: .; clone size: .; J gene: TRBJ1-1; V gene: TRBV7-6; CDR3 protein: CASSSLQGNTEAFF; CDR3 DNA: TGTGCCAGCAGCTCGCTACAGGGGAACACTGAAGCTTTCTTT
D gene: .; clone size: many; J gene: TRBJ1-6; V gene: TRBV6-2/TRBV6-3; CDR3 protein: CASSYDVASLTSPLHF; CDR3 DNA: TGTGCCAGCAGTTACGATGTGGCCAGTTTAACTTCACCCCTCCACTTT
D gene: .; clone size: many; J gene: TRBJ2-7; V gene: TRBV13; CDR3 protein: CASSSRTWEQYF; CDR3 DNA: TGTGCCAGCAGCTCGCGGACCTGGGAGCAGTACTTC
D gene: TRBD2; clone size: many; J gene: TRBJ2-7; V gene: TRBV7-2; CDR3 protein: CASSSYHPRTSGGLSYEQYF; CDR3 DNA: TGTGCCAGCAGCAGCTACCATCCCAGGACTAGCGGGGGGCTGTCCTACGAGCAGTACTTC
D gene: .; clone size: many; J gene: TRBJ2-1; V gene: TRBV18; CDR3 protein: CASSRGATLWEQFF; CDR3 DNA: TGTGCCAGCTCACGGGGGGCCACATTGTGGGAGCAGTTCTTC
D gene: .; clone size: few; J gene: TRBJ1-5; V gene: TRBV5-8; CDR3 protein: CASSFGGGGSQPQHF; CDR3 DNA: TGTGCCAGCAGCTTCGGGGGGGGCGGAAGCCAGCCCCAGCATTTT
D gene: .; clone size: many; J gene: TRBJ2-1; V gene: TRBV12-3/TRBV12-4; CDR3 protein: CASSFRGGGFNEQFF; CDR3 DNA: TGTGCCAGCAGTTTTAGGGGGGGGGGATTCAATGAGCAGTTCTTC
D gene: .; clone size: .; J gene: TRBJ1-4; V gene: TRBV10-3; CDR3 protein: CAIGEGKGLLNEKLFF; CDR3 DNA: TGTGCCATCGGTGAAGGGAAGGGGCTCCTAAATGAAAAACTGTTTTTT
D gene: .; clone size: many; J gene: TRBJ2-7; V gene: TRBV6-1; CDR3 protein: CASSFIGQRTYEQYF; CDR3 DNA: TGTGCCAGCAGTTTCATCGGACAAAGGACCTACGAGCAGTACTTC
D gene: TRBD1; clone size: many; J gene: TRBJ2-2; V gene: TRBV28; CDR3 protein: CASSDGQGWTGELFF; CDR3 DNA: TGTGCCAGCAGTGACGGACAGGGTTGGACCGGGGAGCTGTTTTTT
D gene: .; clone size: .; J gene: TRBJ2-5; V gene: TRBV11-2; CDR3 protein: CASSLSTGEDIAETQYF; CDR3 DNA: TGTGCCAGCAGCTTATCTACCGGGGAGGATATCGCGGAGACCCAGTACTTC
D gene: .; clone size: .; J gene: TRBJ2-7; V gene: TRBV4-1; CDR3 protein: CASSQDTQGRYYEQYF; CDR3 DNA: TGCGCCAGCAGCCAAGATACCCAGGGCAGATACTACGAGCAGTACTTC
D gene: .; clone size: many; J gene: TRBJ2-3; V gene: TRBV20-1; CDR3 protein: CSAQGGAGYRDTQYF; CDR3 DNA: TGCAGTGCTCAAGGCGGGGCTGGATACAGAGATACGCAGTATTTT
D gene: TRBD1; clone size: many; J gene: TRBJ1-1; V gene: TRBV29-1; CDR3 protein: CSAPGTGGVGNTEAFF; CDR3 DNA: TGCAGCGCCCCCGGGACAGGGGGCGTCGGGAACACTGAAGCTTTCTTT
D gene: TRBD2; clone size: many; J gene: TRBJ2-1; V gene: TRBV7-9; CDR3 protein: CASSPYSGGAAYNEQFF; CDR3 DNA: TGTGCCAGCAGCCCATATAGCGGGGGGGCGGCCTACAATGAGCAGTTCTTC
D gene: TRBD2; clone size: .; J gene: TRBJ2-1; V gene: TRBV7-9; CDR3 protein: CASTLAGGRNEQFF; CDR3 DNA: TGTGCCAGCACCTTAGCGGGGGGGCGTAATGAGCAGTTCTTC
D gene: .; clone size: many; J gene: TRBJ1-2; V gene: TRBV20-1; CDR3 protein: CSAPDPTVTVFGGYTF; CDR3 DNA: TGCAGTGCTCCGGACCCGACCGTGACAGTTTTTGGTGGCTACACCTTC
D gene: .; clone size: .; J gene: TRBJ1-3; V gene: TRBV7-2; CDR3 protein: CASSLVDRGNTIYF; CDR3 DNA: TGTGCCAGCAGCTTAGTAGACAGGGGAAACACCATATATTTT
D gene: .; clone size: many; J gene: TRBJ1-6; V gene: TRBV4-1; CDR3 protein: CASSQGVARSNSPLHF; CDR3 DNA: TGCGCCAGCAGCCAAGGGGTAGCGCGAAGTAATTCACCCCTCCACTTT
D gene: .; clone size: many; J gene: TRBJ1-1; V gene: TRBV18; CDR3 protein: CASSPLRGITEAFF; CDR3 DNA: TGTGCCAGCTCACCGCTCCGGGGGATCACTGAAGCTTTCTTT
D gene: TRBD2; clone size: many; J gene: TRBJ2-3; V gene: TRBV2; CDR3 protein: CATRGGLAGARTDTQYF; CDR3 DNA: TGTGCCACACGGGGGGGACTAGCGGGGGCGCGCACAGATACGCAGTATTTT
D gene: .; clone size: few; J gene: TRBJ2-1; V gene: TRBV9; CDR3 protein: CASSPRGDTGNEQFF; CDR3 DNA: TGTGCCAGCAGCCCCCGGGGGGATACAGGGAATGAGCAGTTCTTC
D gene: TRBD2; clone size: many; J gene: TRBJ2-3; V gene: TRBV7-2; CDR3 protein: CASSLAGGGATDTQYF; CDR3 DNA: TGTGCCAGCAGCTTAGCCGGCGGGGGGGCAACAGATACGCAGTATTTT
D gene: .; clone size: .; J gene: TRBJ2-5; V gene: TRBV5-1; CDR3 protein: CASSLAGRRQETQYF; CDR3 DNA: TGCGCCAGCAGCTTGGCCGGCAGGCGTCAAGAGACCCAGTACTTC
D gene: .; clone size: many; J gene: TRBJ2-1; V gene: TRBV6-5; CDR3 protein: CASSYGLASGWVNEQFF; CDR3 DNA: TGTGCCAGCAGTTACGGCCTCGCCTCCGGTTGGGTCAATGAGCAGTTCTTC
D gene: .; clone size: many; J gene: TRBJ1-1; V gene: TRBV12-3/TRBV12-4; CDR3 protein: CASSLSRPNTEAFF; CDR3 DNA: TGTGCCAGCAGTTTAAGTCGCCCGAACACTGAAGCTTTCTTT
D gene: .; clone size: few; J gene: TRBJ2-1; V gene: TRBV12-3/TRBV12-4; CDR3 protein: CASSSGGLVSSINNEQFF; CDR3 DNA: TGTGCCAGCAGTTCAGGGGGACTAGTTTCTTCCATAAACAATGAGCAGTTCTTC
D gene: .; clone size: many; J gene: TRBJ1-5; V gene: TRBV4-1; CDR3 protein: CASSQEISQINQPQHF; CDR3 DNA: TGCGCCAGCAGCCAAGAGATTTCACAAATCAATCAGCCCCAGCATTTT
D gene: .; clone size: .; J gene: TRBJ2-7; V gene: TRBV15; CDR3 protein: CATSLNRVEQYF; CDR3 DNA: TGTGCCACCAGCCTCAACCGAGTCGAGCAGTACTTC
D gene: TRBD2; clone size: many; J gene: TRBJ2-3; V gene: TRBV24-1; CDR3 protein: CATSDSSGSTDTQYF; CDR3 DNA: TGTGCCACCAGTGACTCTAGCGGCAGCACAGATACGCAGTATTTT
D gene: .; clone size: many; J gene: TRBJ1-2; V gene: TRBV12-5; CDR3 protein: CASGLFVGTRSYTF; CDR3 DNA: TGTGCTAGTGGTTTGTTCGTCGGGACTAGGAGCTACACCTTC
D gene: .; clone size: many; J gene: TRBJ2-2; V gene: TRBV4-2; CDR3 protein: CASSPTSMRGGDTGELFF; CDR3 DNA: TGTGCCAGCAGCCCAACGTCGATGAGGGGGGGCGACACCGGGGAGCTGTTTTTT
D gene: TRBD1; clone size: .; J gene: TRBJ1-2; V gene: TRBV20-1; CDR3 protein: CSARDRMNNYGYTF; CDR3 DNA: TGCAGTGCTAGGGACAGGATGAATAACTATGGCTACACCTTC
D gene: TRBD2; clone size: many; J gene: TRBJ2-3; V gene: TRBV7-8; CDR3 protein: CASSARLAGGTDTQYF; CDR3 DNA: TGTGCCAGCAGCGCCCGACTAGCGGGGGGCACAGATACGCAGTATTTT
D gene: .; clone size: many; J gene: TRBJ1-1; V gene: TRBV12-3/TRBV12-4; CDR3 protein: CASSLTGAMNTEAFF; CDR3 DNA: TGTGCCAGCAGTTTGACAGGAGCTATGAACACTGAAGCTTTCTTT
D gene: .; clone size: few; J gene: TRBJ1-1; V gene: TRBV2; CDR3 protein: CASPEKVNTEAFF; CDR3 DNA: TGTGCCAGCCCCGAGAAGGTGAACACTGAAGCTTTCTTT
D gene: .; clone size: many; J gene: TRBJ1-2; V gene: TRBV5-1; CDR3 protein: CASSLEPVSGYTF; CDR3 DNA: TGCGCCAGCAGCTTGGAGCCAGTTTCTGGCTACACCTTC